The rows below give T cell receptor beta chains drawn from one sample of a study of identical twins. TCRdb independently ran MiXCR on the 5' RACE reads; one entry per CDR3 protein. The table has some 500,000 distinct CDR3 sequences, more than 9% seen once. The sample was also reused in another study, on yellow fever vaccine responses in identical twins.

The sample consisted of PBMCs. These receptors all stem from a woman aged 18-35 years in good health. Both conserved end residues are part of each CDR3. D genes are given only for firm matches. Clone size is not always given. Where it is, it says once, few, many or a class for expanded clones.

d_gene: .
v_gene: TRBV12-3/TRBV12-4
j_gene: TRBJ1-2
abundance: few
CDR3aa: CASSPSHDIGYTF
CDR3nt: TGTGCCAGCAGTCCCTCCCATGACATAGGCTACACCTTC

d_gene: .
v_gene: TRBV29-1
j_gene: TRBJ2-7
abundance: many
CDR3aa: CSVGPGERKQYF
CDR3nt: TGCAGCGTTGGGCCGGGAGAGCGTAAGCAGTACTTC

d_gene: .
v_gene: TRBV29-1
j_gene: TRBJ2-1
abundance: many
CDR3aa: CSVPQNNEQFF
CDR3nt: TGCAGCGTTCCCCAGAACAATGAGCAGTTCTTC

d_gene: TRBD1
v_gene: TRBV12-3/TRBV12-4
j_gene: TRBJ2-5
abundance: many
CDR3aa: CASRGQNQETQYF
CDR3nt: TGTGCCAGCAGGGGACAGAACCAAGAGACCCAGTACTTC

d_gene: TRBD2
v_gene: TRBV9
j_gene: TRBJ2-1
abundance: few
CDR3aa: CASSPVSGGASNEQFF
CDR3nt: TGTGCCAGCAGCCCAGTGAGCGGGGGGGCCAGTAATGAGCAGTTCTTC

d_gene: .
v_gene: TRBV6-1
j_gene: TRBJ2-2
abundance: .
CDR3aa: CASKFGVANTGELFF
CDR3nt: TGTGCCAGCAAATTCGGTGTCGCGAACACCGGGGAGCTGTTTTTT

d_gene: .
v_gene: TRBV10-3
j_gene: TRBJ2-1
abundance: few
CDR3aa: CAISEVLTEGDEQFF
CDR3nt: TGTGCCATCAGTGAGGTTTTGACAGAAGGCGATGAGCAGTTCTTC

d_gene: TRBD1
v_gene: TRBV12-3/TRBV12-4
j_gene: TRBJ2-7
abundance: .
CDR3aa: CASSPTGVVTYEQYF
CDR3nt: TGTGCCAGCAGCCCGACAGGGGTTGTGACCTACGAGCAGTACTTC

d_gene: TRBD2
v_gene: TRBV14
j_gene: TRBJ2-1
abundance: many
CDR3aa: CASSLDLAGAKQFF
CDR3nt: TGTGCCAGCAGCCTCGATCTAGCGGGAGCTAAGCAGTTCTTC

d_gene: TRBD2
v_gene: TRBV5-6
j_gene: TRBJ2-3
abundance: .
CDR3aa: CASSLSGGAIDTQYF
CDR3nt: TGTGCCAGCAGTCTTAGCGGGGGGGCCATAGATACGCAGTATTTT

d_gene: TRBD1
v_gene: TRBV11-1
j_gene: TRBJ2-7
abundance: .
CDR3aa: CASSKGQGDTYEQYF
CDR3nt: TGTGCCAGCAGCAAAGGACAGGGGGACACCTACGAGCAGTACTTC

d_gene: .
v_gene: TRBV25-1
j_gene: TRBJ2-7
abundance: few
CDR3aa: CASSGPQGNEQYF
CDR3nt: TGTGCCAGCAGTGGGCCACAGGGTAACGAGCAGTACTTC

d_gene: TRBD2
v_gene: TRBV5-6
j_gene: TRBJ2-1
abundance: many
CDR3aa: CASSFKGSGGLSSYNEQFF
CDR3nt: TGTGCCAGCAGCTTCAAGGGTAGCGGGGGGCTAAGCTCCTACAATGAGCAGTTCTTC

d_gene: TRBD2
v_gene: TRBV7-9
j_gene: TRBJ2-4
abundance: few
CDR3aa: CASSWGLAGTDIQYF
CDR3nt: TGTGCCAGCAGCTGGGGACTAGCGGGAACGGACATTCAGTACTTC

d_gene: .
v_gene: TRBV27
j_gene: TRBJ2-7
abundance: .
CDR3aa: CASSPSGQIYEQYF
CDR3nt: TGTGCCAGCAGTCCCTCTGGACAGATCTACGAGCAGTACTTC

d_gene: TRBD1
v_gene: TRBV7-9
j_gene: TRBJ1-4
abundance: once
CDR3aa: CASSTEWTGVGEKLFF
CDR3nt: TGTGCCAGCAGCACAGAGTGGACAGGGGTTGGTGAAAAACTGTTTTTT

d_gene: TRBD2
v_gene: TRBV24-1
j_gene: TRBJ2-1
abundance: many
CDR3aa: CATSAARVGAGVDNEQFF
CDR3nt: TGTGCCACCAGTGCCGCACGGGTGGGAGCGGGAGTGGACAATGAGCAGTTCTTC

d_gene: TRBD2
v_gene: TRBV7-2
j_gene: TRBJ2-7
abundance: few
CDR3aa: CASSRSGDGLSEQYF
CDR3nt: TGTGCCAGCAGCCGTAGCGGGGACGGTTTAAGCGAGCAGTACTTC

d_gene: .
v_gene: TRBV12-3/TRBV12-4
j_gene: TRBJ1-2
abundance: .
CDR3aa: CASSSQQSLGGYTF
CDR3nt: TGTGCCAGCAGTTCTCAACAGTCGCTTGGAGGCTACACCTTC

d_gene: TRBD1
v_gene: TRBV10-3
j_gene: TRBJ2-1
abundance: many
CDR3aa: CAIRAGTGIGYEQFF
CDR3nt: TGTGCCATCAGGGCCGGGACAGGGATAGGCTATGAGCAGTTCTTC

d_gene: .
v_gene: TRBV4-3
j_gene: TRBJ2-7
abundance: few
CDR3aa: CASSQETVNYEQYF
CDR3nt: TGCGCCAGCAGCCAGGAGACGGTAAACTACGAGCAGTACTTC

d_gene: .
v_gene: TRBV7-9
j_gene: TRBJ2-5
abundance: .
CDR3aa: CASSSTGETQYF
CDR3nt: TGTGCCAGCAGCTCAACCGGGGAGACCCAGTACTTC

d_gene: TRBD1
v_gene: TRBV12-3/TRBV12-4
j_gene: TRBJ2-5
abundance: .
CDR3aa: CASSRGTAPQETQYF
CDR3nt: TGTGCTAGCAGCCGAGGGACAGCCCCTCAAGAGACCCAGTACTTC

d_gene: .
v_gene: TRBV28
j_gene: TRBJ2-4
abundance: many
CDR3aa: CASSLPAVVNIQYF
CDR3nt: TGTGCCAGCAGCCTCCCCGCGGTTGTTAACATTCAGTACTTC

d_gene: TRBD2
v_gene: TRBV6-2/TRBV6-3
j_gene: TRBJ2-2
abundance: .
CDR3aa: CASIASGRLGTGELFF
CDR3nt: TGTGCCAGCATCGCTAGCGGGAGGTTAGGCACCGGGGAGCTGTTTTTT

d_gene: TRBD2
v_gene: TRBV6-5
j_gene: TRBJ2-1
abundance: few
CDR3aa: CASSYSSPSGRDEQFF
CDR3nt: TGTGCCAGCAGTTACTCGTCCCCTAGCGGGAGGGATGAGCAGTTCTTC

d_gene: .
v_gene: TRBV4-1
j_gene: TRBJ2-2
abundance: .
CDR3aa: CASSQEIGLYTGELFF
CDR3nt: TGCGCCAGCAGCCAAGAAATAGGACTTTACACCGGGGAGCTGTTTTTT

d_gene: .
v_gene: TRBV10-2
j_gene: TRBJ1-2
abundance: many
CDR3aa: CASSDPMEGFSGYTF
CDR3nt: TGCGCCAGCAGTGACCCGATGGAAGGGTTTAGTGGCTACACCTTC

d_gene: TRBD1
v_gene: TRBV5-6
j_gene: TRBJ2-3
abundance: .
CDR3aa: CASSSSGTEPDTQYF
CDR3nt: TGTGCCAGCAGCTCTTCCGGGACAGAACCAGATACGCAGTATTTT

d_gene: .
v_gene: TRBV28
j_gene: TRBJ2-3
abundance: many
CDR3aa: CASPGGSTDTQYF
CDR3nt: TGTGCCAGCCCAGGGGGGAGCACAGATACGCAGTATTTT

d_gene: .
v_gene: TRBV25-1
j_gene: TRBJ2-7
abundance: few
CDR3aa: CASSPLGEVEQYF
CDR3nt: TGTGCCAGCAGTCCACTGGGGGAGGTCGAGCAGTACTTC

d_gene: TRBD2
v_gene: TRBV20-1
j_gene: TRBJ2-5
abundance: few
CDR3aa: CSARETGGGVAIQETQYF
CDR3nt: TGCAGTGCTAGAGAAACTGGGGGGGGAGTGGCGATCCAAGAGACCCAGTACTTC

d_gene: .
v_gene: TRBV28
j_gene: TRBJ2-4
abundance: few
CDR3aa: CASSPDTLGGSIQYF
CDR3nt: TGTGCCAGCAGCCCCGACACCCTGGGAGGTTCCATTCAGTACTTC

d_gene: .
v_gene: TRBV12-3/TRBV12-4
j_gene: TRBJ2-7
abundance: few
CDR3aa: CASNWGKHEQYF
CDR3nt: TGTGCCAGCAACTGGGGTAAGCACGAGCAGTACTTC